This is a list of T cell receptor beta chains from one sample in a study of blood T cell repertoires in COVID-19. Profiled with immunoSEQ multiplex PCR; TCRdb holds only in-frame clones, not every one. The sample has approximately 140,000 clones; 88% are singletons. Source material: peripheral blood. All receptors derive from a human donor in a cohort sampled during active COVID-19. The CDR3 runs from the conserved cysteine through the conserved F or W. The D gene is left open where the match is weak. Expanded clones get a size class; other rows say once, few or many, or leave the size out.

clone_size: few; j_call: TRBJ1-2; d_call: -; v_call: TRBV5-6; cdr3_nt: TGTGCCAGCAGCTTGTACAGGGAGGGCTACACCTTC; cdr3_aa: CASSLYREGYTF
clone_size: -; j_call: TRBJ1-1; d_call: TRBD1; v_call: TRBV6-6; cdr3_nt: TGTGCCAGCAGTTACGGACAGGGGAACACTGAAGCTTTCTTT; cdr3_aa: CASSYGQGNTEAFF
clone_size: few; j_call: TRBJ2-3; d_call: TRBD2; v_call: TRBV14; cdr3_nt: TGTGCCAGCAGCCAACTAGCGGGGCTAAGCACAGATACGCAGTATTTT; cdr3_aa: CASSQLAGLSTDTQYF
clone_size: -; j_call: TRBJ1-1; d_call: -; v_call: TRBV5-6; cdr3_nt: TGTGCCAGCAGCTTGGTTGCAGGTTGGGAGGCTGAAGCTTTCTTT; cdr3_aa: CASSLVAGWEAEAFF
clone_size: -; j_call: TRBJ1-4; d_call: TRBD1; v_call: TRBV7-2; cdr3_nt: TGTGCCAGCAGCCCCCGTTTACAGGGGGGAGGTGAAAAACTGTTTTTT; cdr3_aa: CASSPRLQGGGEKLFF
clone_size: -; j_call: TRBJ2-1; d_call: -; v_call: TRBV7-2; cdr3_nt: TGTGCCAGCAGCTTATCCGCGATCTACAATGAGCAGTTCTTC; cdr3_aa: CASSLSAIYNEQFF
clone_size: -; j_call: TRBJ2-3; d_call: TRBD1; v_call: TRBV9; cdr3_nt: TGTGCCAGCAGCGTCGCCGGGACAGGGTATACAGATACGCAGTATTTT; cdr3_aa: CASSVAGTGYTDTQYF
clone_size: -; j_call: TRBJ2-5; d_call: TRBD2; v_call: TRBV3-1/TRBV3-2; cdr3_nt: TGTGCCAGCAGACTCGGACTAGCGGCAAACCAAGAGACCCAGTACTTC; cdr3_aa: CASRLGLAANQETQYF
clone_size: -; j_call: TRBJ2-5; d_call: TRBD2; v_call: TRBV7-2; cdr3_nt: TGTGCCAGCAGCTCGCAACGGACTAGAGGTCAAGAGACCCAGTACTTC; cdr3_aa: CASSSQRTRGQETQYF
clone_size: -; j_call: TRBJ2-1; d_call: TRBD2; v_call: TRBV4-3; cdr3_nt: TGCGCCAGCAGGCAGGGACTAGCGGGGGGGCCATCCTACAATGAGCAGTTCTTC; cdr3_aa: CASRQGLAGGPSYNEQFF
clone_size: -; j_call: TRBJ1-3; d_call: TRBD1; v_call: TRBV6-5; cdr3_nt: TGTGCCAGCAGTTATCGGACAGGCTCTGGAAACACCATATATTTT; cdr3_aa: CASSYRTGSGNTIYF
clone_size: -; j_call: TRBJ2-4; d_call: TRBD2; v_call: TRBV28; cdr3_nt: TGTGCCAGCCGACCCGGGGGGGGTGGCAAAAACATTCAGTACTTC; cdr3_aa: CASRPGGGGKNIQYF
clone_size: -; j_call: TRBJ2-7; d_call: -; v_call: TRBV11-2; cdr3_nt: TGTGCCAGCAGCTCATCTAGGGGCCGAATGAGCGAGCAGTACTTC; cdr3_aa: CASSSSRGRMSEQYF
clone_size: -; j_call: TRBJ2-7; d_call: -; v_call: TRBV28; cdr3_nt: TGTGCCAGCAGCCCCCAAGGCGGGGTCTACGAGCAGTACTTC; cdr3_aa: CASSPQGGVYEQYF
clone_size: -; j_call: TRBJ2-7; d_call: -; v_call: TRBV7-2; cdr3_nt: TGTGCCAGCAGCCCAAACGCCGGGGTCCGTGGGGAGCAGTACTTC; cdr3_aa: CASSPNAGVRGEQYF
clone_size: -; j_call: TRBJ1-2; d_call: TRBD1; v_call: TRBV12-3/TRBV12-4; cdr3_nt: TGTGCCAGCAGTTTAGCCCCAGGGGGCGGCTACACCTTC; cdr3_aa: CASSLAPGGGYTF
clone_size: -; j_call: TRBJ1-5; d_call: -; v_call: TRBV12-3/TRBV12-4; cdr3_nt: TGTGCCAGCACCCTCGAGGGCCGTCCCCAGCATTTT; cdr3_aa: CASTLEGRPQHF
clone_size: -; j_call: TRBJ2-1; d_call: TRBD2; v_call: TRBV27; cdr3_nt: TGTGCCAGCAGTGTAGCGGGAGGGTCCTACAATGAGCAGTTCTTC; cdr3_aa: CASSVAGGSYNEQFF
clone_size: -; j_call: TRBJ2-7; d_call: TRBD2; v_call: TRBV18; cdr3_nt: TGTGCCAGCTCACCAGGAGGACTAGCGGTTTACGAGCAGTACTTC; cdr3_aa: CASSPGGLAVYEQYF
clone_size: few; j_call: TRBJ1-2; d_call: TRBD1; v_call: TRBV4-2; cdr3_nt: TGTGCCAGCAGCCAAGAAAGGACAGGGGGTTTTTATGGCTACACCTTC; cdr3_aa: CASSQERTGGFYGYTF
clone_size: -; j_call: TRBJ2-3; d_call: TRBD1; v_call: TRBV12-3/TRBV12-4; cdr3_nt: TGTGCCAGCAGCCGGAACAGGGGCGATACGCAGTATTTT; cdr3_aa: CASSRNRGDTQYF
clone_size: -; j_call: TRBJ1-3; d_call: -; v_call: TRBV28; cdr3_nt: TGTGCCAGCACTACGGGGGGGATGACTGGAAACACCATATATTTT; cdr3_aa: CASTTGGMTGNTIYF
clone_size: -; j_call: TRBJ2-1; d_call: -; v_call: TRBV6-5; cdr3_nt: TGTGCCAGCAGTTACTCGAGGGGGAGCGGCAGTGAGCAGTTCTTC; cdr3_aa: CASSYSRGSGSEQFF
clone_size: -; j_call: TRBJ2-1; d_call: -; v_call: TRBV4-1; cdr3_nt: TGCGCCAGCAGCCAACAGGGCAATGAGCAGTTCTTC; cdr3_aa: CASSQQGNEQFF
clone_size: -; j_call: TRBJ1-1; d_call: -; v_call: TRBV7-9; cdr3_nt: TGTGCCAGCAGCTTAGACGTTGACTTCACTGAAGCTTTCTTT; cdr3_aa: CASSLDVDFTEAFF
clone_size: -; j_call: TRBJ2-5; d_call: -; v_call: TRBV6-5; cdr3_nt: TGTGCCAGCAGCCTGGGGGGGGGCTTTGAGACCCAGTACTTC; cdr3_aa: CASSLGGGFETQYF
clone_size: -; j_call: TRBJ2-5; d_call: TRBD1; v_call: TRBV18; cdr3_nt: TGTGCCAGCTCACCACCGATACAGGGGATGGCAGAGACCCAGTACTTC; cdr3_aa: CASSPPIQGMAETQYF
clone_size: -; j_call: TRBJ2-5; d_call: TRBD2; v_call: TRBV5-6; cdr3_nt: TGTGCCAGCAGCTTGAGGGCGGGAGGCTCGGGACAAGAGACCCAGTACTTC; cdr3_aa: CASSLRAGGSGQETQYF
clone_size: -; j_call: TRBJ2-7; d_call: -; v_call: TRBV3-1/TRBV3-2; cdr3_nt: TGTGCCAGCAGCCAAGCGCAGGGTTTCGAGCAGTACTTC; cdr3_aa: CASSQAQGFEQYF
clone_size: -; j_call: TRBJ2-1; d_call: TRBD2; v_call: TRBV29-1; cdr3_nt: TGCAGCGTAGGCCACAAGGGAGGGAGGTCCTCCAATGAGCAGTTCTTC; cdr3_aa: CSVGHKGGRSSNEQFF
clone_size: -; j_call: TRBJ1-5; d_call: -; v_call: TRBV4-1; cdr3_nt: TGCGCCAGCAGCCAAGTGGCTTCCATTACTACAGGGCCTCATCAGCCCCAGCATTTT; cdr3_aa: CASSQVASITTGPHQPQHF
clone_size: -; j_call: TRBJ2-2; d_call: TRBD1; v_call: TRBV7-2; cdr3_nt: TGTGCCAGCAGTCTGACAGGGGGGCGGAACACCGGGGAGCTGTTTTTT; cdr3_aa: CASSLTGGRNTGELFF
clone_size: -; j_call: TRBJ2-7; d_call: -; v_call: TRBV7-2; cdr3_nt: TGTGCCAGCAGCTTAGGGGGGCCAGGGCACCACGAGCAGTACTTC; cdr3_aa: CASSLGGPGHHEQYF
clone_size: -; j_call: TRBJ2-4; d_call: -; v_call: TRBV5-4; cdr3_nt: TGTGCCAGCAGCCCCCATAGGAGGGACGGCAAAAACATTCAGTACTTC; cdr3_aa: CASSPHRRDGKNIQYF
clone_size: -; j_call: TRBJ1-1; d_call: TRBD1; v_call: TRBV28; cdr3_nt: TGTGCCAGCAGGGCAATGACAGGGCTGAACACTGAAGCTTTCTTT; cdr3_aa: CASRAMTGLNTEAFF
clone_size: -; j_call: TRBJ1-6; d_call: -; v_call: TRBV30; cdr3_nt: TGTGCCTGGAGTGTAAACAGGAATTCTTCACCCCTCCACTTT; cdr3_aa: CAWSVNRNSSPLHF
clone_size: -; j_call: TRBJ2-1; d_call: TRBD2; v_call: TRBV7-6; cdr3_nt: TGTGCCAGCAGCTTAGCGTCTGGACTAGCGGGCGACAGCTCCTACAATGAGCAGTTCTTC; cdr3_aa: CASSLASGLAGDSSYNEQFF
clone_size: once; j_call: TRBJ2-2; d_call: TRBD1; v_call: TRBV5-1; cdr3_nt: TGCGCCAGCAGCTTGGCCCCGACAGGGGGAAAGGCCGGGGAGCTGTTTTTT; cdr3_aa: CASSLAPTGGKAGELFF
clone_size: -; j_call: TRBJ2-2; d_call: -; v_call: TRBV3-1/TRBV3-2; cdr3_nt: TGTGCCAGCAGGAGGAGGGACAGTATCGGGGAGCTGTTTTTT; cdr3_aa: CASRRRDSIGELFF
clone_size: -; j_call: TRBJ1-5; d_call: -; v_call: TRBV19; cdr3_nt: TGTGCCAGTAGTATAGATACAGGCAGTTATAGCAATCAGCCCCAGCATTTT; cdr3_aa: CASSIDTGSYSNQPQHF
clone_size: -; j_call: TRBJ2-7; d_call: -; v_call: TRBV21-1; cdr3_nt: TGTGCCAGCAGCAAAAGTAACAGGGGGAATGGGGAGCAGTACTTC; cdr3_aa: CASSKSNRGNGEQYF
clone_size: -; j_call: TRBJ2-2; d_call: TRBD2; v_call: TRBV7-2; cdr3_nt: TGTGCCAGCAGTTTACTAGCGGGAGAGGTCGGGGAGCTGTTTTTT; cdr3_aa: CASSLLAGEVGELFF
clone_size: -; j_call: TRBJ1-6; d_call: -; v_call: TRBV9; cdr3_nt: TGTGCCAGCAGCGACAGTCCAAGGAGGAATTCACCCCTCCACTTT; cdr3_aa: CASSDSPRRNSPLHF
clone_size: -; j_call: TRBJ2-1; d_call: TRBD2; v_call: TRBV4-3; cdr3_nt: TGCGCCAGCAGCCAGCTGGGACTAGCGGGGGGGCGGGGTGAGCAGTTCTTC; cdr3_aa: CASSQLGLAGGRGEQFF
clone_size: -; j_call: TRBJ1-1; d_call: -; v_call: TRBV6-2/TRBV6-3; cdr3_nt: TGTGCCAGCACCCCCGGAGGCGTTGAAGCTTTCTTT; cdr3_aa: CASTPGGVEAFF
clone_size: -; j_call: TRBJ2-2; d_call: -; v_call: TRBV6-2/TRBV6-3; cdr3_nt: TGTGCCAGCAGTCGAGTAGTGACCGGGGAGCTGTTTTTT; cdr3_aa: CASSRVVTGELFF
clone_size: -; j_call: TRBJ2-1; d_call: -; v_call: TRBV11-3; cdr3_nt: TGTGCCAGCAGCTTAGATTCGGCGGGGATTAGGAATGAGCAGTTCTTC; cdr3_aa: CASSLDSAGIRNEQFF
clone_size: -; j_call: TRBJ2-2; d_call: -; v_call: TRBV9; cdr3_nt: TGTGCCAGCAGCGTAAGGGGACTTCACACCGGGGAGCTGTTTTTT; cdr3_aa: CASSVRGLHTGELFF
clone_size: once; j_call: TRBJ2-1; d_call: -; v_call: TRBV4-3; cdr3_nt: TGCGCCAGCAGCCAAGGAGTAGGGGGGGCAAACTCCTACAATGAGCAGTTCTTC; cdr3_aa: CASSQGVGGANSYNEQFF
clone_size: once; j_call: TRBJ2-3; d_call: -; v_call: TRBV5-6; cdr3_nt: TGTGCCAGCAGCTTACACAGGAACACAGATACGCAGTATTTT; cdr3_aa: CASSLHRNTDTQYF
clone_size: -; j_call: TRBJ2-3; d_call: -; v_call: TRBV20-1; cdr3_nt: TGCAGTGCTAGTGGCGGGTGGGTTGCTAGTTCCACAGATACGCAGTATTTT; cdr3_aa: CSASGGWVASSTDTQYF
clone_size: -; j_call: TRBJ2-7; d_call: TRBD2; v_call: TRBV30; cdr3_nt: TGTGCCTGGAGTCCAGTTCTAGCGGGGGGAAGCTACGAGCAGTACTTC; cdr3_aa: CAWSPVLAGGSYEQYF